This TCR beta chain was retrieved from a study of cytomegalovirus exposure and HLA in healthy donors. Study information: Researchers previously reported finding fewer than 120 million unique TCR beta sequences from 150 million to 200 million T cells. General study points: Reports indicated that the classifier achieved high specificity and sensitivity in diagnosing cytomegalovirus status. Association of a missense DCLRE1C variant with TCR beta V- and J-gene trimming was reported in a later analysis.

Donors likely had unrecorded immune exposures despite being nominally healthy when sampled. The PCR ran on 60 Vbeta and 13 Jbeta primers. The assay was immunoSEQ multiplex PCR, and TCRdb's table has in-frame clones only and misses some. The data contain 160,000 or so clones, roughly 80% of them singletons. On this clone: Its target is unknown.

This CDR3 has 15 residues. Deletions cut 0 bases from V and 0 bases from J, with 8 bases between. Germline CDR1 and CDR2: SGHRS and YFSETQ. This sequence originates from a male donor in good health and CMV-seropositive. V gene TRBV5-1 combines with J gene TRBJ2-3, with D possibly being TRBD2 (5 bases). Specimen: PBMCs. In DNA form, the CDR3 reads TGCGCCAGCAGCTTGGGCGGGTATAGCACAGATACGCAGTATTTT. Residues: CASSLGGYSTDTQYF.